Listed below are T cell receptor beta chains from one sample, sequenced in a study of cytomegalovirus exposure and HLA in healthy donors. Assay used: immunoSEQ multiplex PCR; TCRdb lists only in-frame clones, some missing. The sample includes 300,000 to 450,000 clones, 86% seen only once; the top ten take 0.83%. Input material: PBMCs. The receptors shown here come from a woman younger than 35 in good health and CMV-seronegative. The CDR3 runs from the conserved cysteine through the conserved F or W. The D gene is left open where the match is weak. The size of a clone is reported for some rows only, either as once, few or many, or as a class for expanded clones.

size: .
D: .
J: TRBJ2-2
V: TRBV5-1
CDR3: CASSFSGWTGELFF
DNA: TGCGCCAGCAGCTTTTCAGGGTGGACCGGGGAGCTGTTTTTT

size: .
D: TRBD1
J: TRBJ2-7
V: TRBV27
CDR3: CASSFLGGQGANEQYF
DNA: TGTGCCAGCAGTTTCCTCGGAGGGCAGGGGGCGAACGAGCAGTACTTC

size: .
D: .
J: TRBJ1-5
V: TRBV6-1
CDR3: CASSDYQPQHF
DNA: TGTGCCAGCAGTGACTATCAGCCCCAGCATTTT

size: .
D: TRBD1
J: TRBJ2-7
V: TRBV30
CDR3: CAWSIDRVSYEQYF
DNA: TGTGCCTGGAGTATCGACAGGGTCTCCTACGAGCAGTACTTC

size: .
D: TRBD1
J: TRBJ2-3
V: TRBV9
CDR3: CASSPRTGPTDTQYF
DNA: TGTGCCAGCAGCCCTCGGACAGGGCCCACAGATACGCAGTATTTT

size: .
D: .
J: TRBJ1-1
V: TRBV7-9
CDR3: CASSFVQVGKNTEAFF
DNA: TGTGCCAGCAGCTTTGTACAGGTCGGAAAGAACACTGAAGCTTTCTTT

size: .
D: .
J: TRBJ2-7
V: TRBV19
CDR3: CASSITQNPTYEQYF
DNA: TGTGCCAGTAGTATAACACAGAATCCTACCTACGAGCAGTACTTC

size: .
D: .
J: TRBJ2-2
V: TRBV4-2
CDR3: CASSPGGSLTGELFF
DNA: TGTGCCAGCAGTCCGGGGGGCTCCCTGACCGGGGAGCTGTTTTTT

size: .
D: TRBD1
J: TRBJ1-4
V: TRBV6-6
CDR3: CASSFDRGNEKLFF
DNA: TGTGCCAGCAGCTTCGACAGGGGGAATGAAAAACTGTTTTTT

size: .
D: TRBD2
J: TRBJ2-1
V: TRBV30
CDR3: CAWSVALAGFAEQFF
DNA: TGTGCCTGGAGTGTAGCCCTAGCGGGCTTTGCGGAGCAGTTCTTC

size: .
D: .
J: TRBJ2-5
V: TRBV5-6
CDR3: CASSPGTAGETQYF
DNA: TGTGCCAGCAGCCCCGGGACTGCAGGGGAGACCCAGTACTTC

size: .
D: .
J: TRBJ2-7
V: TRBV28
CDR3: CASSFKLGAYEQYF
DNA: TGTGCCAGCAGTTTCAAGCTAGGGGCCTACGAGCAGTACTTC

size: .
D: .
J: TRBJ2-5
V: TRBV5-4
CDR3: CASRKEFQETQYF
DNA: TGTGCCAGCAGGAAAGAGTTCCAAGAGACCCAGTACTTC

size: .
D: TRBD1
J: TRBJ1-2
V: TRBV6-1
CDR3: CASRTGTGGNYGYTF
DNA: TGTGCCAGCAGAACGGGGACAGGAGGTAACTATGGCTACACCTTC

size: once
D: .
J: TRBJ2-7
V: TRBV5-1
CDR3: CASSLAAGAYEQYF
DNA: TGCGCCAGCAGCTTGGCGGCAGGGGCCTACGAGCAGTACTTC

size: .
D: TRBD2
J: TRBJ2-3
V: TRBV7-7
CDR3: CASSEGLASTDTQYF
DNA: TGTGCCAGCAGCGAGGGACTAGCTAGCACAGATACGCAGTATTTT

size: .
D: .
J: TRBJ2-1
V: TRBV4-1
CDR3: CASSRLVNEQFF
DNA: TGCGCCAGCAGCAGACTAGTCAATGAGCAGTTCTTC

size: .
D: TRBD1
J: TRBJ2-7
V: TRBV10-3
CDR3: CAISGPGQGLYEQYF
DNA: TGTGCCATCTCTGGTCCGGGACAGGGTCTCTACGAGCAGTACTTC

size: .
D: .
J: TRBJ2-3
V: TRBV7-8
CDR3: CASSKRGVGTDTQYF
DNA: TGTGCCAGCAGCAAACGGGGAGTTGGTACAGATACGCAGTATTTT

size: medium-sized
D: TRBD1
J: TRBJ1-1
V: TRBV7-9
CDR3: CAYEGGQGGTEAFF
DNA: TGTGCCTACGAGGGGGGACAGGGCGGCACTGAAGCTTTCTTT

size: .
D: TRBD1
J: TRBJ1-1
V: TRBV28
CDR3: CASIGGGDISAEAFF
DNA: TGTGCCAGCATAGGAGGGGGCGATATTTCGGCTGAAGCTTTCTTT

size: few
D: .
J: TRBJ1-2
V: TRBV10-3
CDR3: CAISSGTNEFRYGYTF
DNA: TGTGCCATCAGCTCCGGGACAAATGAATTTAGGTATGGCTACACCTTC

size: .
D: .
J: TRBJ2-2
V: TRBV6-1
CDR3: CASSGIAGYTGELFF
DNA: TGTGCCAGCAGTGGGATCGCAGGGTACACCGGGGAGCTGTTTTTT

size: once
D: .
J: TRBJ1-5
V: TRBV6-1
CDR3: CASSVHRDSNQPQHF
DNA: TGTGCCAGCAGTGTTCACAGGGATAGCAATCAGCCCCAGCATTTT

size: .
D: .
J: TRBJ1-5
V: TRBV6-1
CDR3: CASSELRVVNQPQHF
DNA: TGTGCCAGCAGTGAACTGCGGGTCGTCAATCAGCCCCAGCATTTT

size: .
D: .
J: TRBJ2-5
V: TRBV5-4
CDR3: CASSLYRDRETQYF
DNA: TGTGCCAGCAGCTTGTACAGGGACCGAGAGACCCAGTACTTC

size: .
D: .
J: TRBJ1-1
V: TRBV5-6
CDR3: CASSLVQMNTEAFF
DNA: TGTGCCAGCAGCTTGGTTCAGATGAACACTGAAGCTTTCTTT

size: .
D: .
J: TRBJ1-1
V: TRBV7-9
CDR3: CASSLTGTEAFF
DNA: TGTGCCAGCAGCTTAACGGGAACTGAAGCTTTCTTT

size: .
D: TRBD2
J: TRBJ2-5
V: TRBV28
CDR3: CASSLASGDQETQYF
DNA: TGTGCCAGCAGTTTGGCTAGCGGGGACCAAGAGACCCAGTACTTC

size: .
D: .
J: TRBJ1-5
V: TRBV25-1
CDR3: CASRGPNQPQHF
DNA: TGTGCCAGCCGGGGTCCCAATCAGCCCCAGCATTTT

size: .
D: TRBD1
J: TRBJ1-1
V: TRBV7-8
CDR3: CASSPTGVGEAFF
DNA: TGTGCCAGCAGCCCAACAGGGGTCGGTGAAGCTTTCTTT

size: .
D: TRBD2
J: TRBJ2-1
V: TRBV29-1
CDR3: CSVEDRSWTSGRALVRNEQFF
DNA: TGCAGCGTTGAAGATCGATCCTGGACTAGCGGGAGGGCCCTGGTCAGGAATGAGCAGTTCTTC

size: .
D: .
J: TRBJ1-1
V: TRBV30
CDR3: CAWDSPGDTEAFF
DNA: TGTGCCTGGGACTCTCCGGGGGACACTGAAGCTTTCTTT

size: few
D: .
J: TRBJ1-5
V: TRBV27
CDR3: CASSFSRGGGNQPQHF
DNA: TGTGCCAGCAGTTTTTCCAGGGGTGGTGGGAATCAGCCCCAGCATTTT

size: few
D: .
J: TRBJ2-7
V: TRBV19
CDR3: CASSPGHSYEQYF
DNA: TGTGCCAGTAGCCCGGGACATTCCTACGAGCAGTACTTC

size: .
D: TRBD1
J: TRBJ2-7
V: TRBV6-5
CDR3: CASSPYRGSYEQYF
DNA: TGTGCCAGCAGTCCTTACAGGGGGTCCTACGAGCAGTACTTC

size: .
D: TRBD1
J: TRBJ1-5
V: TRBV6-1
CDR3: CASSGQGGNQPQHF
DNA: TGTGCCAGCTCTGGACAGGGGGGCAATCAGCCCCAGCATTTT

size: .
D: .
J: TRBJ1-2
V: TRBV20-1
CDR3: CSARASNGYTF
DNA: TGCAGTGCTAGAGCCTCTAACGGCTACACCTTC

size: .
D: TRBD2
J: TRBJ2-7
V: TRBV10-1
CDR3: CASSDSGGVFEQYF
DNA: TGCGCCAGCAGTGATAGCGGGGGGGTCTTCGAGCAGTACTTC

size: few
D: .
J: TRBJ2-5
V: TRBV5-1
CDR3: CASSTQGEETQYF
DNA: TGCGCCAGCAGCACTCAGGGTGAAGAGACCCAGTACTTC

size: few
D: TRBD1
J: TRBJ1-5
V: TRBV28
CDR3: CASLVRGRGSNQPQHF
DNA: TGTGCCAGCTTGGTCAGGGGGCGCGGGAGCAATCAGCCCCAGCATTTT

size: .
D: TRBD1
J: TRBJ1-2
V: TRBV4-1
CDR3: CASSQEHGTGAYGYTF
DNA: TGCGCCAGCAGCCAAGAACACGGGACAGGGGCCTATGGCTACACCTTC

size: .
D: .
J: TRBJ1-3
V: TRBV6-1
CDR3: CASPGIGSGNTIYF
DNA: TGTGCCAGCCCGGGGATCGGCTCTGGAAACACCATATATTTT

size: .
D: TRBD2
J: TRBJ2-5
V: TRBV4-1
CDR3: CASSQVRLAGEETQYF
DNA: TGCGCCAGCAGCCAAGTTCGACTAGCGGGGGAGGAGACCCAGTACTTC

size: .
D: .
J: TRBJ2-6
V: TRBV30
CDR3: CAWSLGNSGANVLTF
DNA: TGTGCCTGGAGTTTGGGCAACTCTGGGGCCAACGTCCTGACTTTC

size: .
D: .
J: TRBJ1-5
V: TRBV27
CDR3: CASSSGVHGQPQHF
DNA: TGTGCCAGCAGTTCAGGGGTTCATGGTCAGCCCCAGCATTTT

size: .
D: .
J: TRBJ2-7
V: TRBV29-1
CDR3: CSVETGGDEQYF
DNA: TGCAGCGTTGAAACGGGGGGCGACGAGCAGTACTTC

size: .
D: .
J: TRBJ2-3
V: TRBV19
CDR3: CASSPLQGDTQYF
DNA: TGTGCCAGTAGTCCCCTGCAGGGAGATACGCAGTATTTT

size: .
D: .
J: TRBJ2-3
V: TRBV10-2
CDR3: CASRPSPGTDTQYF
DNA: TGCGCCAGCCGTCCTTCTCCGGGCACAGATACGCAGTATTTT

size: few
D: TRBD1
J: TRBJ1-5
V: TRBV2
CDR3: CASSQTGVSNQPQHF
DNA: TGTGCCAGCAGTCAGACAGGGGTTAGCAATCAGCCCCAGCATTTT

size: .
D: TRBD2
J: TRBJ2-7
V: TRBV11-1
CDR3: CASSLGTSGGSYEQYF
DNA: TGTGCCAGCAGCTTAGGGACTAGCGGGGGATCCTACGAGCAGTACTTC

size: once
D: TRBD1
J: TRBJ1-2
V: TRBV2
CDR3: CASSDLGQLTYGYTF
DNA: TGTGCCAGCAGTGATTTGGGACAGTTAACCTATGGCTACACCTTC

size: .
D: .
J: TRBJ1-5
V: TRBV11-2
CDR3: CASSLGDTLGQPQHF
DNA: TGTGCCAGCAGCTTAGGGGACACTCTGGGGCAGCCCCAGCATTTT

size: .
D: TRBD1
J: TRBJ1-3
V: TRBV6-4
CDR3: CARCDRGPGNTIYF
DNA: TGTGCCAGGTGCGACAGGGGGCCGGGAAACACCATATATTTT

size: .
D: TRBD1
J: TRBJ2-2
V: TRBV30
CDR3: CAWTARTGRPGELFF
DNA: TGTGCCTGGACCGCCCGGACAGGGAGGCCCGGGGAGCTGTTTTTT

size: .
D: TRBD2
J: TRBJ2-3
V: TRBV11-3
CDR3: CASSLDLKRTSGIGTDTQYF
DNA: TGTGCCAGCAGCTTAGATTTGAAGAGGACTAGCGGGATAGGGACAGATACGCAGTATTTT

size: few
D: .
J: TRBJ1-2
V: TRBV20-1
CDR3: CSARDRGGYTF
DNA: TGCAGTGCTAGAGACAGGGGTGGCTACACCTTC